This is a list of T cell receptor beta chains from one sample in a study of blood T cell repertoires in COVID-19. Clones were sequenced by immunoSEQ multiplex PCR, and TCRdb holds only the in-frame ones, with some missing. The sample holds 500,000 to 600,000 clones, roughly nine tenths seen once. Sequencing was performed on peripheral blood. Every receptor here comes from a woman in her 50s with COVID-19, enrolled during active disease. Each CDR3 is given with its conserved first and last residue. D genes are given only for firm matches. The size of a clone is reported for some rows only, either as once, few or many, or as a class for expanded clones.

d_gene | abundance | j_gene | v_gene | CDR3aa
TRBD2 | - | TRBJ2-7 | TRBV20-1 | CSARLAGEQYF
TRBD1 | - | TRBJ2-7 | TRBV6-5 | CASSYGGQGAYEQYF
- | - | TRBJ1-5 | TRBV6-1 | CASSEGTGNQPQHF
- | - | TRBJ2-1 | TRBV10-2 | CASSEAGGGLNYNEQFF
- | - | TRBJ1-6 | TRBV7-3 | CASSLTRGLGSPLHF
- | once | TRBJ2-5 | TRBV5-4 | CASSLEAGQETQYF
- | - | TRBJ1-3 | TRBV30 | CAWSVGSSGNTIYF
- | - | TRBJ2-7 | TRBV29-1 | CSVATGDYEQYF
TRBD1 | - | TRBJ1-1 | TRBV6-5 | CASSSTGANTEAFF
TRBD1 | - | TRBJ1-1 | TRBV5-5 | CASSLTGVSTEAFF
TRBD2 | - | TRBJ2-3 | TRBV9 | CASSVGAGGPTDTQYF
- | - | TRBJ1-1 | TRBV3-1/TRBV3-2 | CASSQSDRNTEAFF
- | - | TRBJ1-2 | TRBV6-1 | CASSEEPGKKLSYGYTF
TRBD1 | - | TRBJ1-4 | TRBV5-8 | CASSPWQGAEKLFF
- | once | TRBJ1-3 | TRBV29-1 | CSVEEAGGGGNTIYF
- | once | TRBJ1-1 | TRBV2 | CASSDTGNTEAFF
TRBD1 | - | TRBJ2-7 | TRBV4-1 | CASSQTTGQGLYEQYF
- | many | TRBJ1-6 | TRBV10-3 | CAISDIRGNSPLHF
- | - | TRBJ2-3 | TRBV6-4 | CASSDRETDTQYF
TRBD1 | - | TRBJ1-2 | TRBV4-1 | CASSQIPGQGLYGYTF
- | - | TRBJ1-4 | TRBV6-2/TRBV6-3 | CASSYGGKLFF
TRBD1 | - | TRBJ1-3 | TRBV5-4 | CASSPGQGAGGNTIYF
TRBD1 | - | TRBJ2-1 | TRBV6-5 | CASRDRGYLDEQFF
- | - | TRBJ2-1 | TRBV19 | CASSIHPGRGSYNEQFF
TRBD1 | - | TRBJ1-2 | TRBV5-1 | CASSLGQGNGYTF
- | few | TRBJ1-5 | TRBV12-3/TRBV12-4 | CASSGPGQPQHF
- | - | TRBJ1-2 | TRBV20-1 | CSASTGFYGYTF
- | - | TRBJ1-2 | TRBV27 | CASSFIGEGGYTF
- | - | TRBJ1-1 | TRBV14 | CASSRYTEAFF
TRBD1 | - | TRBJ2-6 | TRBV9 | CASSAAGTGGVGPGANVLTF
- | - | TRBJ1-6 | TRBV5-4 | CASSLEPNSPLHF
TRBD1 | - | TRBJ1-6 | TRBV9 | CASSLGTDNSPLHF
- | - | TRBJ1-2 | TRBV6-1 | CASSRTGGGGYTF
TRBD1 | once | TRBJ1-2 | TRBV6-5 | CASRPDRGRVGYTF
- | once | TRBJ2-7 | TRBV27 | CASSYGQKFYEQYF
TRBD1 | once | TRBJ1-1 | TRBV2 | CASMTGRMNTEAFF
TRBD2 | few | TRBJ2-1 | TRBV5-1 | CASSLGPGGEQFF
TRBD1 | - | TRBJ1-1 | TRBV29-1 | CSVLRIRGTEAFF
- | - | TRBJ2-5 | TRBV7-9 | CAKGVQETQYF
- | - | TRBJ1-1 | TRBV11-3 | CASSLGNPNMNTEAFF
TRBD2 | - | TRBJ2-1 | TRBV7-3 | CASSWAGDGEQFF
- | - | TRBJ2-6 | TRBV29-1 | CSAITGASSGANVLTF
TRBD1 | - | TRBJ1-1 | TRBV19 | CASSPRTGGKRSADTEAFF
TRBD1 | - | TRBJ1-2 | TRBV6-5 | CASSYSRPDRGYGYTF
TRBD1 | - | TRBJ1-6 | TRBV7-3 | CASSLMWDRAAYNSPLHF
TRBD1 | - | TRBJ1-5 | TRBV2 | CASSVDRINQPQHF
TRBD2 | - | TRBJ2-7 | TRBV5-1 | CASSLAGGTRLGEQYF
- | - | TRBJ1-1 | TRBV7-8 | CASSLALRGEEDTEAFF
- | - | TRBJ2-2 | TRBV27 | CASSLPTGELFF
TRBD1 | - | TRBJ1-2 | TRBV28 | CASYPLGQGIHGYTF
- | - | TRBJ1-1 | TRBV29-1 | CSVELQASNTEAFF
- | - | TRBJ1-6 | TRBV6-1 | CASSYRGTDSPLHF
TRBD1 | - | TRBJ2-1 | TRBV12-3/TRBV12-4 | CASRGTGGYEQFF
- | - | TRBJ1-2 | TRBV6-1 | CASSESGQFYGYTF
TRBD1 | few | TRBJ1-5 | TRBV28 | CASEDRGNQPQHF
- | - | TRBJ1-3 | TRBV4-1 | CASSQEGQGHGNTIYF
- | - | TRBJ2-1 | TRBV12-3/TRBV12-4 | CASSLNSYDEQFF
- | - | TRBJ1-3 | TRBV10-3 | CAIRGSQGSGNTIYF
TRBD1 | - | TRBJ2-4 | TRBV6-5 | CASRGLTGDQYF